This entry is about one TCR beta chain. Its target is unknown. Unique molecular identifiers were carried by the TCR beta cDNA libraries. It was from roughly 1.1 to 9.2 million T cells that 500,000 to 600,000 cDNA molecules came. TCRdb reanalysed the PCR reads using MiXCR and keeps one entry per CDR3 protein. The repertoire holds hundreds of thousands of distinct CDR3 sequences, roughly 40% seen once, with roughly 8.2% in the top ten. The sample originates from a study of post-analysis software for immune sequencing data. General study findings and limits: Batch-matched samples strongly co-clustered by F measure. Multiple sclerosis was associated with a significant reduction in normalized Chao1 diversity relative to controls.

This sequence originates from a girl aged 2-10 years with multiple sclerosis. The specimen sequenced was blood.

This CDR3 is CSVEFGTSGEVEWSPLHNEQFF. CDR3 sequence (DNA): TGCAGCGTTGAATTCGGGACTAGCGGGGAAGTAGAGTGGTCCCCCCTCCACAATGAGCAGTTCTTC. J is TRBJ2-1 and V is TRBV29-1; 13 positions agree with TRBD2. The CDR3 contains 22 residues. Germline V CDR1 and CDR2: SQVTM, ANQGSEA. With 2 bases clipped from V and 5 bases from J, the junction kept 24 bases outside the gene matches.